This paragraph covers one T cell receptor (beta chain) sequence. Its antigen is unknown. There are 16 residues in the CDR3. The data belong to a study of T cell responses to AZD1222 COVID-19 vaccine. The study, taken as a whole, reports: The peak T cell response came first, and repertoires were sampled only after it.

Generated by immunoSEQ multiplex PCR, the TCRdb table keeps only in-frame clones and is missing some. The sample includes under 300,000 clones, more than 80% of them seen just once. The TCR originated in an adult in good health. The rearrangement links TRBV21-1 to TRBJ2-2. TRBV21-1 is deemed a pseudogene. Material: peripheral blood, obtained on day 0 of AZD1222 vaccination. CDR3 amino acids: CASSKAGRAPAGELFF. The CDR3 DNA reads TGTGCCAGCAGCAAAGCCGGCCGGGCCCCTGCCGGGGAGCTGTTTTTT.